One T cell receptor beta chain is described in this entry. Only in-frame clones appear in the TCRdb table, and some are missing; sequencing was by immunoSEQ multiplex PCR. The table shows 160,000 or so clones, with nearly 96% occurring only once. The sample belongs to a study of control samples from healthy donors and cancer patients. V was trimmed by 5 bases and J by 9 bases, leaving 8 bases between them. The CDR3 is 11 residues long. Looked up from germline, CDR1 is LNHDA and CDR2 is SQIVND (reference sequence). The sequence came from a woman aged 30 to 39 in good health. Sequenced material: blood. The chain is built from TRBV19 and TRBJ2-1, with D uncertain. The CDR3 nucleotides are TGTGCCAGTAGTTACCGAGGTGAGCAGTTCTTC. Protein sequence: CASSYRGEQFF.